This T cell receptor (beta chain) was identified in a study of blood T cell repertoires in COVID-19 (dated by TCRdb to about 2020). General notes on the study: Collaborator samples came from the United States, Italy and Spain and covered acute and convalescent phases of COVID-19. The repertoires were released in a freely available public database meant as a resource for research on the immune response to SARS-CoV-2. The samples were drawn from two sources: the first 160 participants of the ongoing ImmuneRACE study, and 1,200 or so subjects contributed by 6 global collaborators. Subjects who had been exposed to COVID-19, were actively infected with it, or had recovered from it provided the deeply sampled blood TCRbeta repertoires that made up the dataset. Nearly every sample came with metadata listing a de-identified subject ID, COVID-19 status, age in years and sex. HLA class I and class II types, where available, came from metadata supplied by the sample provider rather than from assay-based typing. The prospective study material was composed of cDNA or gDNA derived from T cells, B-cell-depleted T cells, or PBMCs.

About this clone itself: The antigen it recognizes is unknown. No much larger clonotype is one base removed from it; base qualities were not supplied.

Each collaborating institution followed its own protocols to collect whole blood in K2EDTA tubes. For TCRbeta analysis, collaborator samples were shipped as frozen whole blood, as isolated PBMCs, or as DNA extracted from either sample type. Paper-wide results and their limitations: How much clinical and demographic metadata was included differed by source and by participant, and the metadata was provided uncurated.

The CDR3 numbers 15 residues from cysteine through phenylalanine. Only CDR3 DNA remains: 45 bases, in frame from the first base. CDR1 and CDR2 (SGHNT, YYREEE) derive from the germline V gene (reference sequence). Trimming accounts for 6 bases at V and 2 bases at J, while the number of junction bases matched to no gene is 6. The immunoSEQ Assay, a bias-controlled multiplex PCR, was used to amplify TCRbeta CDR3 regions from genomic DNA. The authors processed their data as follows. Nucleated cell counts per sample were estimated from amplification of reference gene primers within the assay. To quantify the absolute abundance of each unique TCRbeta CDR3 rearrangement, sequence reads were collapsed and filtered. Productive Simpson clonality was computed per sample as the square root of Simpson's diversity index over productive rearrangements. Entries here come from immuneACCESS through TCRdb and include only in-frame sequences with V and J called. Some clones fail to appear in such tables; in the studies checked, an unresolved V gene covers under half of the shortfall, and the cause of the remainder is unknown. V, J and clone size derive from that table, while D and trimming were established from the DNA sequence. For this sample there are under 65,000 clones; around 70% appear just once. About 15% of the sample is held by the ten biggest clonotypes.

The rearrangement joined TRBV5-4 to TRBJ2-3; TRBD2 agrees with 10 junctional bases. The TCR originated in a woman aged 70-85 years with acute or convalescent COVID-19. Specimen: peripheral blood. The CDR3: CASTPAGGVTDTQYF. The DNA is TGTGCCAGCACCCCAGCGGGGGGGGTCACAGATACGCAGTATTTT.